Listed here are 2 T cell receptor beta chains from one sample, sequenced in a study of T cell responses to AZD1222 COVID-19 vaccine. Using immunoSEQ multiplex PCR, the repertoire was profiled, and TCRdb retains in-frame clones only, with some absent. The sample records around 160,000 clones, approximately 78% being singletons. The sequences come from peripheral blood, collected on day 0 of MenACWY control vaccination. These receptors all come from an adult in good health.

The chain links TRBV6-5 to TRBJ1-1, with 7 bases lining up with TRBD1. Unmatched junction bases numbered 5, after V lost 3 bases and J lost 1 base. The CDR3 loop spans 15 amino acids. CDR1 and CDR2 (germline): MNHEY, SVGAGI. In nucleotides, the CDR3 is TGTGCCAGCAGTTATTCCGGGACAGCGAACACTGAAGCTTTCTTT. Translating it yields CASSYSGTANTEAFF.

The chain is built from TRBV28 and TRBJ2-5; TRBD2 might be the D (7 bases). The V gene lost 6 bases and the J gene lost 4 bases, with 12 bases spanning the gap. Per germline, CDR1 MDHEN and CDR2 SYDVKM. The CDR3 extends over 13 amino acids. CDR3: CASRTGGRETQYF. As DNA, the CDR3 is TGTGCCAGCAGGACGGGGGGCCGAGAGACCCAGTACTTC.